The 21 T cell receptor beta chains given below trace back to one sample, sequenced in a study of blood T cell repertoires in COVID-19. Profiling relied on immunoSEQ multiplex PCR, and the TCRdb table lists in-frame clones only, not all of them. The sample records over 400,000 clones, around nine tenths being singletons. Material for sequencing was peripheral blood. The receptors originated from a woman aged 45-65 years with COVID-19, enrolled during active disease.

This clone was counted a single time. The chain combines TRBV19 with TRBJ1-2, with D possibly TRBD1 on 5 matching bases. CDR3 size: 14 residues. Deletions cut 3 bases from V and 8 bases from J, with 16 bases between. Germline CDR1 is LNHDA and CDR2 is SQIVND (reference sequence). This chain's CDR3 is CASSIVGQGHGYTF. CDR3 DNA: TGTGCCAGTAGTATCGTAGGGCAGGGTCACGGCTACACCTTC.

J is TRBJ2-1 and V is TRBV7-9, with D possibly matching TRBD1 (6 bases). The germline gives CDR1 SEHNR, CDR2 FQNEAQ (reference sequence). V lost 11 bases to trimming and J lost 4 bases, with 18 bases between them. The CDR3 runs 14 residues. For the CDR3, the DNA is TGTGCCGGGGGATTACAGGGAGTTTACAATGAGCAGTTCTTC. The encoded protein is CAGGLQGVYNEQFF. Looking up the rest from reference TRBV7-9 and TRBJ2-1 gives the full variable domain: DTGVSQNPRHKITKRGQNVTFRCDPISEHNRLYWYRQTLGQGPEFLTYFQNEAQLEKSRLLSDRFSAERPKGSFSTLEIQRTEQGDSAMYLCAGGLQGVYNEQFFGPGTRLTVL.

V and J are TRBV5-1 and TRBJ1-2, with no clear D. V lost 5 bases and J lost 5, with 22 bases in between. Germline V gene sequence: CDR1 SGHRS, CDR2 YFSETQ. The CDR3 consists of 16 residues. CDR3 region: CASSSRVGESVYGYTF. The DNA for the CDR3 is TGCGCCAGCAGTTCGCGTGTGGGCGAGTCAGTTTATGGCTACACCTTC. Filled out from reference TRBV5-1 and TRBJ1-2, the complete variable domain reads KAGVTQTPRYLIKTRGQQVTLSCSPISGHRSVSWYQQTPGQGLQFLFEYFSETQRNKGNFPGRFSGRQFSNSRSEMNVSTLELGDSALYLCASSSRVGESVYGYTFGSGTRLTVV.

The V call is TRBV5-1, the J call TRBJ2-2; 9 positions match TRBD1. Germline trimming cut 0 bases from V and 5 bases from J; bases unmatched to any gene: 2. The length of the CDR3 is 15 residues. Germline V gives CDR1 SGHRS, CDR2 YFSETQ. The CDR3 nucleotides read TGCGCCAGCAGCTTGGGGGGACAGGGAACCGGGGAGCTGTTTTTT. This encodes CASSLGGQGTGELFF.

This clone was seen more than once but under ten times. DNA for the CDR3: TGTGCCAGTAGTATTGTAAACCGGGCTGAAGCTTTCTTT. Its protein product is CASSIVNRAEAFF. The rearrangement uses TRBV19 and TRBJ1-1; D gene unclear. Between the trimmed V and J ends, which lost 3 bases and 6 bases, there was a span of 11 bases. The CDR3 totals 13 residues. Germline values: CDR1 LNHDA, CDR2 SQIVND (reference sequence). Full variable domain (remainder filled in from reference TRBV19 and TRBJ1-1): DGGITQSPKYLFRKEGQNVTLSCEQNLNHDAMYWYRQDPGQGLRLIYYSQIVNDFQKGDIAEGYSVSREKKESFPLTVTSAQKNPTAFYLCASSIVNRAEAFFGQGTRLTVV.

The V and J genes are TRBV3-1 (or the pseudogene TRBV3-2) and TRBJ1-4; D gene unclear. The CDR3 length is 14 residues. Germline CDR1 is LGHDT and CDR2 is YNNKEL (reference sequence). The ends were cut back, 1 base at V and 8 bases at J, with 11 bases in the middle. For the CDR3, the DNA is TGTGCCAGCAGCCAAGCGCACGGAGGGGAAAAACTGTTTTTT. Its translation: CASSQAHGGEKLFF.

The chain uses TRBV7-9 and TRBJ1-1; D unresolved. Germline CDR1 SEHNR, CDR2 FQNEAQ (reference sequence). CDR3 length: 14 amino acids. The V gene lost 3 bases and the J gene lost 0 bases, with 8 bases spanning the gap. The CDR3 DNA reads TGTGCCAGCAGCTTGTCCATCATGAACACTGAAGCTTTCTTT. It yields the protein CASSLSIMNTEAFF.

V and J are TRBV6-5 and TRBJ1-6; the match to TRBD1 covers 7 bases. This CDR3 spans 15 amino acids. Germline CDR1 reads MNHEY; CDR2 reads SVGAGI. J was trimmed by 8 bases and V by 4 bases; bases with no gene match: 8. CDR3 amino acids: CASSSLDRDDSPLHF. The CDR3 bases are TGTGCCAGCAGTTCACTTGACAGGGATGATTCACCCCTCCACTTT.

V usage is TRBV3-1 (or the pseudogene TRBV3-2) and J usage is TRBJ2-7; TRBD2 agrees at 10 bases. The CDR3 is 15 residues long. The ends lost 8 bases at V and 7 bases at J; junction bases unmatched: 14. Germline loops: CDR1 LGHDT, CDR2 YNNKEL (reference sequence). The CDR3 nucleotides are TGTGCCAGCTCCATCGGACTAGCGGCTCCGGGGGAGCAGTACTTC. This sequence encodes CASSIGLAAPGEQYF.

The chain employs TRBV11-1 and TRBJ1-1; D perhaps matches TRBD1 (6 bases). This CDR3 spans 15 amino acids. Germline V gene data show CDR1 as SGHAT and CDR2 as FQDESV (reference sequence). V was shortened by 3 bases and J by 10 bases, with 21 bases between the two germline ends. The CDR3 reads CASSLGRGARGAAFF. The CDR3 DNA is TGTGCCAGCAGCTTGGGAAGGGGAGCTCGGGGGGCAGCTTTCTTT.

The chain joins TRBV24-1 to TRBJ2-1, with 9 bases lining up with TRBD1. Per germline, CDR1 KGHDR and CDR2 SFDVKD. The CDR3 sequence is 15 residues long. V shed 3 bases, J shed 5 bases, and the junction held 4 bases outside the gene matches. This CDR3 reads CATSDDRDRDNEQFF. As DNA, the CDR3 is TGTGCCACCAGTGATGACCGGGACAGGGACAATGAGCAGTTCTTC.

This rearrangement joins TRBV19 to TRBJ2-3, with 13 bases aligning to TRBD2. Trimming at V came to 6 bases and at J to 4 bases, leaving 7 bases not matched to a gene. The germline CDR1 and CDR2 sequences are LNHDA and SQIVND (reference sequence). The CDR3 runs to 16 residues. DNA of the CDR3: TGTGCCAGTAGCCGAGGACTAGCGGGGGTGCCAGATACGCAGTATTTT. Its protein product is CASSRGLAGVPDTQYF.

The chain combines TRBV24-1 with TRBJ1-1; no definite D call. CDR1 is KGHDR and CDR2 is SFDVKD in the germline V gene. The CDR3 has 15 residues. The V end was cut by 3 bases, the J end by 3 bases, with 13 bases between. This CDR3 reads CATSDGKSADTEAFF. In DNA, the CDR3 is TGTGCCACCAGTGATGGTAAATCGGCGGACACTGAAGCTTTCTTT.

Note on this clone: Different DNA sequences within this sample yield the same CDR3. The rearrangement joins TRBV9 to TRBJ2-1; 7 nucleotides match TRBD2. The ends lost 0 bases at V and 4 bases at J; junction bases unmatched: 4. The germline V gene encodes CDR1 SGDLS and CDR2 YYNGEE. This CDR3 has 15 residues. Written as DNA, the CDR3 is TGTGCCAGCAGCGTAGGTCTAGCGGAATACAATGAGCAGTTCTTC. Its translation is CASSVGLAEYNEQFF.

The chain is built from TRBV12-3 or TRBV12-4 and TRBJ2-5; TRBD1 is a possible D gene (5 bases). The CDR3 is 12 residues long. V lost 3 bases to trimming and J lost 4 bases, with 6 bases between them. DNA of the CDR3: TGTGCCAGCAGTTTTGACAGAGAGACCCAGTACTTC. It yields the protein CASSFDRETQYF.

This chain connects TRBV9 to TRBJ2-1; TRBD1 is a possible D gene (5 bases). Trimming left V 0 bases short and J 12 bases short, with 13 bases between. Looked up from germline, CDR1 is SGDLS and CDR2 is YYNGEE. This CDR3 contains 13 residues. CDR3 nucleotides: TGTGCCAGCAGCGTAGAGGACACTACTCTGCAGTTCTTC. Translating gives CASSVEDTTLQFF.

In DNA, the CDR3 is TGTGCCAGCAGCCGAGGACAGGGATCTGGCTACACCTTC. Its protein product is CASSRGQGSGYTF. V is TRBV3-1 (or the pseudogene TRBV3-2) and J is TRBJ1-2; TRBD1 matches at 8 bases. Germline-derived CDR1 and CDR2 are LGHDT and YNNKEL (reference sequence). The CDR3 extends over 13 amino acids. V was clipped by 4 bases and J by 7 bases; unmatched bases: 5.

The gene calls are TRBV5-1 and TRBJ1-4, with D perhaps TRBD1 (6 bases). The CDR3 has 16 residues. Germline V gives CDR1 SGHRS, CDR2 YFSETQ. V shed 0 bases and J shed 2 bases, with 11 bases lying between them. The CDR3 DNA reads TGCGCCAGCAGCTTGGAAGGGGGAATTACTAATGAAAAACTGTTTTTT. Its translation: CASSLEGGITNEKLFF.

On this clone: Other DNA sequences in the sample encode the same CDR3. This rearrangement joins TRBV3-1 (or the pseudogene TRBV3-2) to TRBJ1-1; tentatively, D is TRBD1 (5 bases). From germline, CDR1 is LGHDT and CDR2 YNNKEL (reference sequence). Trimming pared 3 bases from V and 5 bases from J, leaving 10 bases between. The CDR3 is 13 residues long. CDR3: CASSQGGGTEAFF. DNA of the CDR3: TGTGCCAGCAGCCAGGGGGGTGGGACTGAAGCTTTCTTT.

V and J are TRBV5-4 and TRBJ2-3, with unresolved D. Trimming removed 0 bases from V and 3 bases from J, with 14 bases in between. This CDR3 region has 16 residues. Looked up from germline, CDR1 is SGHNT and CDR2 is YYREEE (reference sequence). The chain's CDR3 is CASSLATYQTTDTQYF. Here the CDR3 DNA reads TGTGCCAGCAGCTTGGCCACCTACCAAACTACAGATACGCAGTATTTT.

V and J are TRBV27 and TRBJ2-7, with a tentative D call TRBD1 (6 bases). The V gene lost 6 bases and the J gene lost 7 bases, with 19 bases spanning the gap. This CDR3 has 14 amino acids. Germline V CDR1 and CDR2: MNHEY, SMNVEV (reference sequence). The CDR3 here is CASSEQGIHWEQYF. The DNA for the CDR3 is TGTGCCAGCAGCGAACAGGGTATTCACTGGGAGCAGTACTTC.